A single sample is the source of the 17 T cell receptor beta chains below, sequenced in a study of T cells in localized non-small cell lung cancer. TCRdb's table, derived via immunoSEQ multiplex PCR, lists solely in-frame clones and lacks some. The table includes approximately 1,100 clones, around 20% detected once. Sample: normal lung tissue next to the tumor, taken before any cancer treatment. The receptors originated from a man aged 35 to 70 with stage I lung adenocarcinoma.

The chain recombines TRBV28 with TRBJ1-5, with unresolved D. Looked up from germline, CDR1 is MDHEN and CDR2 is SYDVKM. V lost 5 bases and J lost 5, with 22 bases in between. The CDR3 runs to 17 residues. CDR3 nucleotides: TGTGCCAGCAGTCCCAACGGCCCCATGACGGGCGATCAGCCCCAGCATTTT. It specifies CASSPNGPMTGDQPQHF.

This clone has just a few counts. The chain couples TRBV28 to TRBJ1-6, with TRBD1 matching over 7 bases. CDR3 length: 14 residues. The J segment lost 7 bases and the V segment lost 4 bases, leaving 4 bases of the junction unmatched. Germline V gene lookup returns CDR1 MDHEN and CDR2 SYDVKM. This chain's CDR3 is CASSSGQRNSPLHF. Written as DNA, the CDR3 is TGTGCCAGCAGTTCGGGACAGCGGAATTCACCCCTCCACTTT.

The V and J genes are TRBV6-8 and TRBJ2-7; D gene ambiguous. This CDR3 spans 13 amino acids. Germline V gene data show CDR1 as MNHGY and CDR2 as SAAAGT. The ends were cut back, 3 bases at V and 3 bases at J, with 9 bases in the middle. CDR3 region: CASSYTISYEQYF. For the CDR3, the DNA is TGTGCCAGCAGTTATACAATCAGCTACGAGCAGTACTTC.

The V and J genes are TRBV6-8 and TRBJ2-7; 10 bases match TRBD2. Germline trimming cut 6 bases from V and 6 bases from J; bases unmatched to any gene: 8. This CDR3 spans 14 amino acids. Germline CDR1 reads MNHGY; CDR2 reads SAAAGT. The CDR3 nucleotides read TGTGCCAGCAGCCGAGCGGGAGGGTGGGGCGAGCAGTACTTC. Translating gives CASSRAGGWGEQYF.

Only a few counts were recorded for this clone. The chain employs TRBV9 and TRBJ2-1; D is unclear. The CDR3 totals 13 residues. Germline-derived CDR1 and CDR2 are SGDLS and YYNGEE. The V gene lost 0 bases and the J gene lost 9 bases, with 10 bases spanning the gap. DNA for the CDR3: TGTGCCAGCAGCGTAGGGTCGGCTGGTGAGCAGTTCTTC. Residues: CASSVGSAGEQFF.

This rearrangement joins TRBV6-8 to TRBJ2-1, with D possibly being TRBD1 (6 bases). V lost 6 bases, J lost 7 bases, and 16 bases lay in between. Germline V CDR1 and CDR2: MNHGY, SAAAGT. This CDR3 comprises 14 residues. CDR3: CASSLQGSSNEQFF. CDR3 DNA: TGTGCCAGCAGCTTACAGGGAAGCTCGAATGAGCAGTTCTTC.

This clone has just one count. This rearrangement joins TRBV19 to TRBJ2-3; D unresolved. Germline V gene lookup returns CDR1 LNHDA and CDR2 SQIVND (reference sequence). The CDR3 is made up of 13 amino acids. V gave up 0 bases and J gave up 7 bases, with 8 bases separating them. Here the CDR3 reads CASSIDRPNTQYF. For the CDR3, the DNA is TGTGCCAGTAGTATAGACAGGCCAAATACGCAGTATTTT. Full variable domain (missing parts from reference TRBV19 and TRBJ2-3): DGGITQSPKYLFRKEGQNVTLSCEQNLNHDAMYWYRQDPGQGLRLIYYSQIVNDFQKGDIAEGYSVSREKKESFPLTVTSAQKNPTAFYLCASSIDRPNTQYFGPGTRLTVL.

This clone was picked up a small number of times. V usage is TRBV9 and J usage is TRBJ1-1; tentatively, D is TRBD1 (5 bases). V lost 5 bases and J lost 5, with 13 bases in between. Germline V gene data show CDR1 as SGDLS and CDR2 as YYNGEE. The CDR3 is 13 amino acids. This chain's CDR3 is CASSENWGTEAFF. In DNA form, the CDR3 reads TGTGCCAGCAGTGAAAATTGGGGGACTGAAGCTTTCTTT.

By frequency in the sample, this clone is medium-sized. This chain joins TRBV11-3 and TRBJ1-2, with 7 bases lining up with TRBD1. The junction had 8 bases not matched to a gene; V was cut back by 3 bases and J by 4 bases. Germline V CDR1 and CDR2: SGHNT, YENEEA. The CDR3 runs 15 residues. Here the CDR3 reads CASSLEQGLGYGYTF. As DNA, the CDR3 is TGTGCCAGCAGCTTGGAACAGGGGTTGGGCTATGGCTACACCTTC.

This clone was detected a few times. The rearrangement links TRBV11-3 to TRBJ1-1, with D maybe TRBD1 (5 bases). CDR3 length: 16 amino acids. Germline V gives CDR1 SGHNT, CDR2 YENEEA. V lost 3 bases and J lost 2, with 16 bases in between. CDR3 sequence: CASSFSAVQGNTEAFF. Written as DNA, the CDR3 is TGTGCCAGCAGCTTTTCAGCCGTCCAGGGCAACACTGAAGCTTTCTTT.

This clone was seen more than once but under ten times. The chain combines TRBV29-1 with TRBJ2-7; 7 bases line up with TRBD1. Germline V lookup: CDR1 SQVTM, CDR2 ANQGSEA. This CDR3 is 14 amino acids long. Germline trimming cut 0 bases from V and 5 bases from J; bases unmatched to any gene: 7. DNA for the CDR3: TGCAGCGTTGAAGATCCAAGGGGGCAGCACGAGCAGTACTTC. Amino acids: CSVEDPRGQHEQYF.

This chain connects TRBV19 to TRBJ2-1; TRBD2 matches at 11 bases. There are 14 residues in the CDR3. The V gene end was trimmed by 11 bases and the J gene end by 9 bases; junction bases not matched to a gene: 12. The germline gives CDR1 LNHDA, CDR2 SQIVND (reference sequence). CDR3 protein: CAARGLAGGGEQFF. The DNA for the CDR3 is TGTGCCGCTAGGGGGCTAGCGGGGGGAGGTGAGCAGTTCTTC.

J is TRBJ1-2 and V is TRBV29-1, with a tentative D call TRBD1 (6 bases). CDR1 and CDR2 (germline): SQVTM, ANQGSEA. Trimming took 6 bases from V and 6 from J, leaving 17 bases between them. The length of the CDR3 is 13 residues. The CDR3 nucleotides read TGCAGCGTGATACAGGGAACGGGAAATGGCTACACCTTC. Translated, it gives CSVIQGTGNGYTF.

There are a few counts of this clone. This rearrangement joins TRBV5-1 to TRBJ2-2, with a weak D call TRBD2 (5 bases). V lost 0 bases to trimming and J lost 7 bases, with 13 bases between them. Germline assignment: CDR1 SGHRS and CDR2 YFSETQ. The CDR3 has 15 amino acids. CDR3 sequence reads: CASSLGEFGGGELFF. The CDR3 DNA reads TGCGCCAGCAGCTTGGGGGAGTTCGGTGGCGGGGAGCTGTTTTTT.

This clone is large (0.1 to 1%) within its sample. V usage is TRBV9 and J usage is TRBJ1-1; TRBD1 matches 8 bases. CDR3 length equals 15 residues. Trimming removed 2 bases from V and 3 bases from J; junction bases left unmatched: 6. Germline CDR1 and CDR2: SGDLS and YYNGEE. Here the CDR3 reads CASSVAGGAYTEAFF. DNA for the CDR3: TGTGCCAGCAGCGTGGCAGGGGGCGCATACACTGAAGCTTTCTTT. Based on the CDR3 plus reference TRBV9 and TRBJ1-1, the full variable domain is DSGVTQTPKHLITATGQRVTLRCSPRSGDLSVYWYQQSLDQGLQFLIQYYNGEERAKGNILERFSAQQFPDLHSELNLSSLELGDSALYFCASSVAGGAYTEAFFGQGTRLTVV.

This chain uses TRBV19 with TRBJ2-5; TRBD2 is a possible D gene (6 bases). The V gene lost 4 bases and the J gene lost 5 bases, with 11 bases spanning the gap. Germline V CDR1 and CDR2: LNHDA, SQIVND (reference sequence). This CDR3 region has 13 residues. The CDR3 sequence: CASSRGVRETQYF. Here the CDR3 DNA reads TGTGCCAGTAGTAGGGGGGTTCGGGAGACCCAGTACTTC. The full variable domain, completed using reference TRBV19 and TRBJ2-5, is DGGITQSPKYLFRKEGQNVTLSCEQNLNHDAMYWYRQDPGQGLRLIYYSQIVNDFQKGDIAEGYSVSREKKESFPLTVTSAQKNPTAFYLCASSRGVRETQYFGPGTRLLVL.

This chain joins TRBV6-8 and TRBJ2-1, with TRBD2 matching 9 bases. The CDR3 has 16 residues. Trimming removed 2 bases from V and 8 bases from J; junction bases left unmatched: 10. Per the germline V gene, CDR1 is MNHGY and CDR2 is SAAAGT. The DNA for the CDR3 is TGTGCCAGCAGTTACGGCCGCGGGGGGGCTTTCGATGAGCAGTTCTTC. Encoded protein: CASSYGRGGAFDEQFF.